One TCR beta chain is described in this entry. Its antigen is as yet unknown. The CDR3 is 14 residues long. CDR1 and CDR2 from the germline V gene are MNHNY and SVGAGI (reference sequence). Trimming stripped 6 bases from V and 0 bases from J, with 9 bases between. This record comes from a study of CD8 T cells in Susac syndrome. A quantity of about 0.5 to 1 ug RNA underwent reverse transcription using random hexamers. TCRdb recomputed calls from the immunoSEQ multiplex PCR reads with MiXCR, one row per CDR3 protein. The sample has 170,000 or so distinct CDR3 sequences; around 94% are singletons. The study's findings and limits: Repertoires of Susac syndrome CD4+ T cells lacked clonal expansion.

The sample was CD4+ T cells from PBMCs. J is TRBJ1-5 and V is TRBV6-6; D is possibly TRBD1 (5 bases). The origin of this receptor is a human donor with Susac syndrome. The CDR3: CASRGDYSNQPQHF. CDR3 DNA: TGTGCCAGCAGAGGGGATTATAGCAATCAGCCCCAGCATTTT.